Each of the 29 T cell receptor beta chains below was sequenced from the same sample in a study of resident and recirculating memory T cells in vitiligo. This table comes from immunoSEQ multiplex PCR, and its TCRdb copy is limited to in-frame clones, with some not included. Here the sample spans 39,000 or so clones, 80% to 95% being singletons. Source material: blood. The receptors here all came from a male donor with vitiligo.

The chain combines TRBV18 with TRBJ1-3; D is perhaps TRBD1 (6 bases). CDR3 length: 15 residues. Germline V gene data show CDR1 as KGHSH and CDR2 as LQKENI. The ends were cut back, 3 bases at V and 0 bases at J, with 9 bases in the middle. CDR3 protein: CASSPDSSSGNTIYF. The CDR3 DNA reads as TGTGCCAGCTCACCGGACAGCTCCTCTGGAAACACCATATATTTT. Looking up the rest from reference TRBV18 and TRBJ1-3 gives the full variable domain: NAGVMQNPRHLVRRRGQEARLRCSPMKGHSHVYWYRQLPEEGLKFMVYLQKENIIDESGMPKERFSAEFPKEGPSILRIQQVVRGDSAAYFCASSPDSSSGNTIYFGEGSWLTVV.

This sequence joins TRBV6-5 and TRBJ2-3; no definite D call. Germline-derived CDR1 and CDR2 are MNHEY and SVGAGI. The CDR3 has 15 residues. Between the trimmed V and J ends, which lost 3 bases and 1 base, there was a span of 11 bases. CDR3 DNA: TGTGCCAGCAGTTATTCAGATCCAGGCACAGATACGCAGTATTTT. The encoded protein is CASSYSDPGTDTQYF.

The count of this clone is one. V usage is TRBV5-1 and J usage is TRBJ2-2; 10 bases are shared with TRBD2. The germline V gene has CDR1 SGHRS and CDR2 YFSETQ. V dropped 2 bases and J dropped 3; count of bases not matched to a gene: 7. CDR3 length: 17 amino acids. CDR3 DNA sequence: TGCGCCAGCAGCTTCTCTAGCGGGGGCCTTCACACCGGGGAGCTGTTTTTT. Translating gives CASSFSSGGLHTGELFF.

V usage is TRBV9 and J usage is TRBJ2-2; 8 bases are shared with TRBD1. Germline V CDR1 and CDR2: SGDLS, YYNGEE. With 3 bases clipped from V and 0 bases from J, the junction kept 4 bases outside the gene matches. The CDR3 is 16 residues long. The CDR3 region has the DNA TGTGCCAGCAGCGCGCAGGGACAGGCGAACACCGGGGAGCTGTTTTTT. As protein: CASSAQGQANTGELFF. Complete variable domain (other parts from reference TRBV9 and TRBJ2-2): DSGVTQTPKHLITATGQRVTLRCSPRSGDLSVYWYQQSLDQGLQFLIQYYNGEERAKGNILERFSAQQFPDLHSELNLSSLELGDSALYFCASSAQGQANTGELFFGEGSRLTVL.

The rearrangement links TRBV5-1 to TRBJ1-1; D is possibly TRBD1 (6 bases). CDR1 and CDR2 (germline): SGHRS, YFSETQ. The V end was cut by 0 bases, the J end by 7 bases, with 13 bases between. There are 14 residues in the CDR3. DNA for the CDR3: TGCGCCAGCAGCTTGGAGACAGGCAAATATGAAGCTTTCTTT. It specifies CASSLETGKYEAFF.

The V gene is TRBV7-2, the J gene TRBJ1-2; D unresolved. Trimming removed 4 bases at V and 4 bases at J, with 16 bases between. This CDR3 is built from 15 residues. CDR1 is SGHTA and CDR2 is FQGNSA in the germline V gene. The CDR3 reads CASSSPRRLSYGYTF. DNA of the CDR3: TGTGCCAGCAGCTCCCCCCGGAGATTGAGCTATGGCTACACCTTC. Full variable domain (outside the CDR3, taken from reference TRBV7-2 and TRBJ1-2): GAGVSQSPSNKVTEKGKDVELRCDPISGHTALYWYRQSLGQGLEFLIYFQGNSAPDKSGLPSDRFSAERTGGSVSTLTIQRTQQEDSAVYLCASSSPRRLSYGYTFGSGTRLTVV.

This chain uses TRBV5-5 with TRBJ1-6; D gene uncertain. This CDR3 has 15 amino acids. The germline gives CDR1 SGHKS, CDR2 YYEKEE (reference sequence). Trimming cost V 0 bases and J 13 bases, with 17 bases left between them. CDR3: CASSLAVRENLPLHF. In DNA form, the CDR3 reads TGTGCCAGCAGCTTGGCCGTTAGAGAGAATTTGCCCCTCCACTTT.

The rearrangement links TRBV9 to TRBJ2-7, with D tentatively TRBD2 (7 bases). V lost 4 bases to trimming and J lost 4 bases, with 15 bases between them. CDR3 size: 14 residues. Looked up from germline, CDR1 is SGDLS and CDR2 is YYNGEE. Written as DNA, the CDR3 is TGTGCCAGCAGCTCGGCGGGGGCGGGATACGAGCAGTACTTC. This gives the protein CASSSAGAGYEQYF.

The gene calls are TRBV9 and TRBJ2-7, with 7 bases aligning to TRBD2. The CDR3 loop spans 16 amino acids. V was clipped by 0 bases and J by 2 bases; unmatched bases: 8. CDR1 is SGDLS, CDR2 YYNGEE, per germline. CDR3 loop: CASSVAASGNPYEQYF. CDR3 DNA sequence: TGTGCCAGCAGCGTAGCTGCTAGCGGTAACCCCTACGAGCAGTACTTC.

The chain joins TRBV4-3 to TRBJ2-3, with a tentative D call TRBD2 (5 bases). V was clipped by 2 bases and J by 1 base, with 13 bases between them. Germline assignment: CDR1 LGHNA and CDR2 YSLEER. The CDR3 is 16 residues long. As DNA, the CDR3 is TGCGCCAGCAGCCAAAAATGGGGTAGCGGCACAGATACGCAGTATTTT. It specifies CASSQKWGSGTDTQYF.

The chain combines TRBV18 with TRBJ1-6, with D perhaps matching TRBD1 (6 bases). The germline V and J ends were trimmed by 3 bases and 8 bases, with 11 bases remaining between them. The CDR3 length is 14 residues. Per germline, CDR1 KGHSH and CDR2 LQKENI. CDR3 nucleotides: TGTGCCAGCTCACCCACAGGGAGGGATTCACCCCTCCACTTT. It translates to CASSPTGRDSPLHF. Variable domain in full (rest from reference TRBV18 and TRBJ1-6): NAGVMQNPRHLVRRRGQEARLRCSPMKGHSHVYWYRQLPEEGLKFMVYLQKENIIDESGMPKERFSAEFPKEGPSILRIQQVVRGDSAAYFCASSPTGRDSPLHFGNGTRLTVT.

CDR3 sequence: CASSYSVRGRGVLFF. CDR3 DNA: TGTGCCAGCAGTTACTCTGTTCGGGGCAGGGGCGTACTGTTTTTT. The chain combines TRBV6-5 with TRBJ1-4; possibly TRBD1 for D (6 bases). The germline V and J ends were trimmed by 0 bases and 13 bases, with 18 bases remaining between them. The CDR3 has 15 residues. Germline loops: CDR1 MNHEY, CDR2 SVGAGI.

The V and J genes are TRBV5-1 and TRBJ2-1; D ambiguous. The CDR3 has 14 residues. Trimming took 4 bases from V and 14 from J, leaving 22 bases between them. Germline lookup yields CDR1 SGHRS and CDR2 YFSETQ. CDR3 in amino acids: CASSLSQTFPRKFF. Here the CDR3 DNA reads TGCGCCAGCAGCCTTTCCCAAACCTTCCCGAGGAAGTTCTTC.

The chain recombines TRBV5-6 with TRBJ2-2, with TRBD1 identical over 7 bases. CDR3 length: 15 residues. Trimming at V came to 2 bases and at J to 5 bases, leaving 6 bases not matched to a gene. Germline loops: CDR1 SGHDT, CDR2 YYEEEE. The CDR3 DNA follows: TGTGCCAGCAGCTTTCAAGGGGGCGGTACCGGGGAGCTGTTTTTT. This gives the protein CASSFQGGGTGELFF.

CDR3 residues: CASSLLAGGTDTQYF. The DNA of the CDR3 is TGCGCCAGCAGCCTACTAGCGGGGGGGACAGATACGCAGTATTTT. The chain has TRBV4-3 and TRBJ2-3, with 13 positions matching TRBD2. CDR1 is LGHNA, CDR2 YSLEER, per germline. The CDR3 contains 15 residues. V shed 4 bases and J 3 bases; nucleotides not matched to a gene: 1.

The rearrangement joins TRBV4-2 to TRBJ1-3; 7 bases map to TRBD1. Germline V lookup: CDR1 LGHNA, CDR2 YNFKEQ. Trimming cost V 5 bases and J 1 base; bases outside gene matches: 5. The CDR3 is 15 amino acids. The CDR3 loop reads CASSGQDRSGNTIYF. The CDR3 nucleotides read TGTGCCAGCAGCGGACAGGACCGTTCTGGAAACACCATATATTTT.

The chain couples TRBV5-8 to TRBJ1-2, with TRBD1 matching over 7 bases. Germline CDR1 SGHTS, CDR2 YDEGEE. The CDR3 extends over 16 amino acids. V trimming: 0 bases; J trimming: 6 bases; junction bases outside the gene matches: 11. This chain's CDR3 is CASSLVFSQGSNGYTF. For the CDR3, the DNA is TGTGCCAGCAGCTTGGTCTTCTCACAGGGGAGCAATGGCTACACCTTC.

The V call is TRBV7-2, the J call TRBJ1-4; TRBD1 is a possible D gene (6 bases). CDR3 length: 15 residues. Germline V lookup: CDR1 SGHTA, CDR2 FQGNSA. V was shortened by 3 bases and J by 2 bases, with 10 bases between the two germline ends. The CDR3 is CASSFTGQTNEKLFF. The CDR3 region has the DNA TGTGCCAGCAGCTTTACAGGACAGACTAATGAAAAACTGTTTTTT.

This clone was detected once. The chain uses TRBV11-2 and TRBJ2-1, with a tentative D call TRBD2 (5 bases). There are 14 residues in the CDR3. The V gene's germline CDR1 is SGHAT and CDR2 FQNNGV. V lost 6 bases, J lost 9 bases, and 18 bases lay in between. The CDR3 DNA reads as TGTGCCAGCAGTCTTCCGGGGAGAGCAAGTGAGCAGTTCTTC. It is translated as CASSLPGRASEQFF.

The chain has TRBV5-6 and TRBJ1-3; unclear D gene. The CDR3 runs to 11 residues. Germline CDR1 reads SGHDT; CDR2 reads YYEEEE. Trimming removed 1 base at V and 7 bases at J, with 3 bases between. The CDR3 spells CASSLYNTIYF. In DNA, the CDR3 is TGTGCCAGCAGCTTGTATAACACCATATATTTT.

This clone was seen just once. V is TRBV7-2 and J is TRBJ2-3; TRBD2 matches at 11 bases. Per the germline V gene, CDR1 is SGHTA and CDR2 is FQGNSA. The CDR3 is 17 residues long. J lost 5 bases, V lost 1 base, and 8 bases had no gene match. CDR3 residues: CASSLGRSGGAGDTQYF. CDR3 bases: TGTGCCAGCAGCTTAGGGCGTAGCGGGGGGGCCGGAGATACGCAGTATTTT.

V gene TRBV6-1 combines with J gene TRBJ1-5; maybe TRBD1 (5 bases). CDR3 length equals 14 residues. V was shortened by 7 bases and J by 3 bases, with 13 bases between the two germline ends. Germline V gene data show CDR1 as MNHNS and CDR2 as SASEGT. The CDR3: CASTRRAVNQPQHF. The CDR3 DNA reads TGTGCCAGCACCCGCAGGGCCGTCAATCAGCCCCAGCATTTT.

The chain couples TRBV5-1 to TRBJ2-3, with 10 positions matching TRBD2. V shed 4 bases and J 5 bases; nucleotides not matched to a gene: 7. Germline V CDR1 and CDR2: SGHRS, YFSETQ. This CDR3 is built from 15 residues. The CDR3 reads CASSDLAGARDTQYF. The CDR3 DNA reads TGCGCCAGCAGCGACCTAGCGGGGGCGAGAGATACGCAGTATTTT.

The chain employs TRBV7-6 and TRBJ1-6, with TRBD1 identical over 12 bases. The V segment lost 4 bases and the J segment 10 bases; nucleotides outside the gene matches: 8. The germline gives CDR1 SGHVS, CDR2 FNYEAQ. This CDR3 has 16 residues. In DNA, the CDR3 is TGTGCCAGCAGCTCCGGGACAGGGGGCTCAAGATCACCCCTCCACTTT. This gives the protein CASSSGTGGSRSPLHF.

The chain recombines TRBV9 with TRBJ1-3, with TRBD1 matching over 8 bases. CDR3 size: 15 residues. Germline CDR1 is SGDLS and CDR2 is YYNGEE. V shed 3 bases, J shed 2 bases, and the junction held 4 bases outside the gene matches. The CDR3 DNA reads TGTGCCAGCAGCGCTCCGGACAGGGCTGGAAACACCATATATTTT. Residues: CASSAPDRAGNTIYF.

The chain carries TRBV27 and TRBJ1-2; D uncertain. The CDR3 length is 16 residues. Germline lookup yields CDR1 MNHEY and CDR2 SMNVEV (reference sequence). V lost 3 bases and J lost 4, with 18 bases in between. CDR3 sequence: CASSFIPVSRGYGYTF. CDR3 coding DNA: TGTGCCAGCAGTTTTATTCCGGTGTCGCGCGGCTATGGCTACACCTTC.

The V call is TRBV19, the J call TRBJ2-3, with 7 bases identical to TRBD2. V was pared by 5 bases and J by 1 base, with 6 bases of the junction left unmatched. Germline CDR1 LNHDA, CDR2 SQIVND (reference sequence). This CDR3 spans 15 amino acids. This CDR3 is CASSRLTSGTDTQYF. CDR3 DNA sequence: TGTGCCAGTAGTCGACTCACTAGCGGCACAGATACGCAGTATTTT. Using reference TRBV19 and TRBJ2-3 for the parts outside the CDR3, the full variable domain is DGGITQSPKYLFRKEGQNVTLSCEQNLNHDAMYWYRQDPGQGLRLIYYSQIVNDFQKGDIAEGYSVSREKKESFPLTVTSAQKNPTAFYLCASSRLTSGTDTQYFGPGTRLTVL.

V and J are TRBV19 and TRBJ1-2, with D maybe TRBD1 (5 bases). V lost 0 bases, J lost 7 bases, and 12 bases lay in between. The CDR3 is 14 amino acids. CDR1 LNHDA and CDR2 SQIVND come from the germline V gene (reference sequence). CDR3 nucleotides: TGTGCCAGTAGTATAGATCGGGGGATATCTGGCTACACCTTC. Its protein product is CASSIDRGISGYTF.

This sequence joins TRBV4-2 and TRBJ1-1; tentative D call: TRBD1 (5 bases). The CDR3 spans 15 residues. Trimming cost V 0 bases and J 6 bases, with 14 bases left between them. In germline, CDR1 is LGHNA, CDR2 YNFKEQ. DNA for the CDR3: TGTGCCAGCAGCCAAGAAGCAGGGTTTTTTTCTGAAGCTTTCTTT. Encoded protein: CASSQEAGFFSEAFF.